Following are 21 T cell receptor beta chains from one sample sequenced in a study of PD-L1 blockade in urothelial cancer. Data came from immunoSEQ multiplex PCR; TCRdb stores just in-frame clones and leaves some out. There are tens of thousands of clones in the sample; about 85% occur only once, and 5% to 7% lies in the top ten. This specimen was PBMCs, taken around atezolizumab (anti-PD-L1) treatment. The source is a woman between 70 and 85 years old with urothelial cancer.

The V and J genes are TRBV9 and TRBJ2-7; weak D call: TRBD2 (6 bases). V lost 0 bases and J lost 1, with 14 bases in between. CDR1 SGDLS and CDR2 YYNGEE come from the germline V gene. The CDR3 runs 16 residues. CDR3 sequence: CASSVDAGSGSYEQYF. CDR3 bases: TGTGCCAGCAGCGTAGACGCCGGGAGTGGGTCCTACGAGCAGTACTTC.

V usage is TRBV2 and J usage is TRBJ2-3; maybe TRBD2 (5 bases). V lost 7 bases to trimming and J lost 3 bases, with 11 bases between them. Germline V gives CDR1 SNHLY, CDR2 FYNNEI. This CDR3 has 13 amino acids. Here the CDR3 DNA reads TGTGCCAGCAACCAGCGGCGGACAGATACGCAGTATTTT. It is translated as CASNQRRTDTQYF. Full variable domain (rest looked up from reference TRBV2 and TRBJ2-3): EPEVTQTPSHQVTQMGQEVILRCVPISNHLYFYWYRQILGQKVEFLVSFYNNEISEKSEIFDDQFSVERPDGSNFTLKIRSTKLEDSAMYFCASNQRRTDTQYFGPGTRLTVL.

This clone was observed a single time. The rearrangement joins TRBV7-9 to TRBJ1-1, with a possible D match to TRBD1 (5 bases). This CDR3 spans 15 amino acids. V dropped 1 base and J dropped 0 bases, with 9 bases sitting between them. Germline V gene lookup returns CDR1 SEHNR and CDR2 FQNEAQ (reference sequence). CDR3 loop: CASSLGQIMNTEAFF. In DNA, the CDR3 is TGTGCCAGCAGCTTAGGACAGATCATGAACACTGAAGCTTTCTTT.

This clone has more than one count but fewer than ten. CDR3 DNA sequence: TGTGCCAGCAGCTTAGTAGGACGTATGTTAGCGGGGAGTCAAGAGACCCAGTACTTC. Protein product: CASSLVGRMLAGSQETQYF. The chain is built from TRBV7-8 and TRBJ2-5; 8 bases align to TRBD2. CDR3 length: 19 residues. V shed 1 base and J 2 bases; nucleotides not matched to a gene: 15. Germline V gives CDR1 SGHVS, CDR2 FQNEAQ.

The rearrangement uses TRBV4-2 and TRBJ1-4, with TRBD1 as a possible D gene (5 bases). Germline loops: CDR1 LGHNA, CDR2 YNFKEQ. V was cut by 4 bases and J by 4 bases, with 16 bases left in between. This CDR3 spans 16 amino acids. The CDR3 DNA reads TGTGCCAGCAGCCGACCGGACATTGCCGGTAATGAAAAACTGTTTTTT. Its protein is CASSRPDIAGNEKLFF.

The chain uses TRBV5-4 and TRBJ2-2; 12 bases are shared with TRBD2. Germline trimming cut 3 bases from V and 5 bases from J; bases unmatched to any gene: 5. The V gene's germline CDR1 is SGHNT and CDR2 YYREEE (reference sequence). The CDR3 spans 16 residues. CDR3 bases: TGTGCCAGCAGCTCCGGACTAGCGGGAAGTACCGGGGAGCTGTTTTTT. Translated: CASSSGLAGSTGELFF.

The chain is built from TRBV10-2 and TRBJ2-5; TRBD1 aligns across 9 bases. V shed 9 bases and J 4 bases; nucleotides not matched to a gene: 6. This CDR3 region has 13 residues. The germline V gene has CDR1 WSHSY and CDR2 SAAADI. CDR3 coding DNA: TGCGCCAGTTTACAGGGGGCTGGAGAGACCCAGTACTTC. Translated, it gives CASLQGAGETQYF.

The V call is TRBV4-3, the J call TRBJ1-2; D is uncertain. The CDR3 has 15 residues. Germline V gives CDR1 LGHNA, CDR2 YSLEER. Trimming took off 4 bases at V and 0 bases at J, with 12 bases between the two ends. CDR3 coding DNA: TGCGCCAGCAGCCCCAACCCAACAGCTAACTATGGCTACACCTTC. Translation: CASSPNPTANYGYTF.

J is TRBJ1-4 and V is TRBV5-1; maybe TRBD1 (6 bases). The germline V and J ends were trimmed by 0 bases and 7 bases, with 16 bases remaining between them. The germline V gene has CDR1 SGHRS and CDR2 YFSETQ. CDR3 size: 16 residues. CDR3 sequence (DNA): TGCGCCAGCAGCTTGGCCAGGGGCTCTGGAGGTGAAAAACTGTTTTTT. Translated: CASSLARGSGGEKLFF.

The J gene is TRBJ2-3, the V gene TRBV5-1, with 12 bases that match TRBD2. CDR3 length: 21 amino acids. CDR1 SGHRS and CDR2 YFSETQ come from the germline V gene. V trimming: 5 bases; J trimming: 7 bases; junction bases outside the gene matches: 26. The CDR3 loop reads CASRTGRWASGRAEDVNTQYF. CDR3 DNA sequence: TGCGCCAGCAGAACCGGACGGTGGGCTAGCGGGAGGGCCGAGGATGTAAATACGCAGTATTTT.

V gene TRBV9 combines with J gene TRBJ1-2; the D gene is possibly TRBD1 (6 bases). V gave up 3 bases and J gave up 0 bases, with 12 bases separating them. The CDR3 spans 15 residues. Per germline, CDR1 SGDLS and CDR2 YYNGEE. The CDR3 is CASSGPGTPNYGYTF. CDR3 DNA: TGTGCCAGCAGCGGACCCGGGACACCTAACTATGGCTACACCTTC.

The CDR3 sequence is CASSLGTGEGEKLFF. CDR3 nucleotides: TGCGCCAGCAGCTTGGGGACAGGGGAGGGTGAAAAACTGTTTTTT. The rearrangement uses TRBV5-1 and TRBJ1-4, with 9 bases aligning to TRBD1. V trimming: 0 bases; J trimming: 7 bases; junction bases outside the gene matches: 4. This CDR3 comprises 15 residues. CDR1 is SGHRS and CDR2 is YFSETQ in the germline V gene. Filled out from reference TRBV5-1 and TRBJ1-4, the complete variable domain reads KAGVTQTPRYLIKTRGQQVTLSCSPISGHRSVSWYQQTPGQGLQFLFEYFSETQRNKGNFPGRFSGRQFSNSRSEMNVSTLELGDSALYLCASSLGTGEGEKLFFGSGTQLSVL.

The CDR3 bases are TGTGCCAGCAGCGTAACAGGGGGGTCCTACGAGCAGTACTTC. It codes for CASSVTGGSYEQYF. This chain connects TRBV2 to TRBJ2-7, with TRBD1 matching 8 bases. The CDR3 runs to 14 residues. Germline lookup yields CDR1 SNHLY and CDR2 FYNNEI. Germline trimming cut 6 bases from V and 1 base from J; bases unmatched to any gene: 5. Filled out from reference TRBV2 and TRBJ2-7, the complete variable domain reads EPEVTQTPSHQVTQMGQEVILRCVPISNHLYFYWYRQILGQKVEFLVSFYNNEISEKSEIFDDQFSVERPDGSNFTLKIRSTKLEDSAMYFCASSVTGGSYEQYFGPGTRLTVT.

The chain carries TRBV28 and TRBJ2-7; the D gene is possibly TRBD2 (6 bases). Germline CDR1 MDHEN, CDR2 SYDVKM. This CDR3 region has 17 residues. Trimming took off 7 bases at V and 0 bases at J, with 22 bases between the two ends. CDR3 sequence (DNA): TGTGCCAGCACCACCATTCATTCCGCGGGGTTCTCCTACGAGCAGTACTTC. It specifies CASTTIHSAGFSYEQYF.

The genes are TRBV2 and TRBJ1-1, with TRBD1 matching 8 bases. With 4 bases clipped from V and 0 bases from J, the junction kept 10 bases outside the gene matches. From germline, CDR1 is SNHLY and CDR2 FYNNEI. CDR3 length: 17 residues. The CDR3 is CASSVSILGQVNTEAFF. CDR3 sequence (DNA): TGTGCCAGCAGTGTTTCTATTTTGGGACAGGTGAACACTGAAGCTTTCTTT.

The CDR3 nucleotides read TGTGCCAGCAGTCCCCTAGCGGGAACTGATACGCAGTATTTT. It codes for CASSPLAGTDTQYF. V gene TRBV28 combines with J gene TRBJ2-3, with TRBD2 identical over 9 bases. This CDR3 is built from 14 residues. J was trimmed by 6 bases and V by 5 bases; bases with no gene match: 6. The V gene's germline CDR1 is MDHEN and CDR2 SYDVKM. Complete variable domain (other parts from reference TRBV28 and TRBJ2-3): DVKVTQSSRYLVKRTGEKVFLECVQDMDHENMFWYRQDPGLGLRLIYFSYDVKMKEKGDIPEGYSVSREKKERFSLILESASTNQTSMYLCASSPLAGTDTQYFGPGTRLTVL.

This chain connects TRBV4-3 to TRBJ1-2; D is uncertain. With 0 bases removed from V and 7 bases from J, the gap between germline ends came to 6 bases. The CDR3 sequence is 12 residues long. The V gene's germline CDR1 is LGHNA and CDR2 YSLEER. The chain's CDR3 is CASSQDGSGYTF. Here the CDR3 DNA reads TGCGCCAGCAGCCAAGATGGGAGTGGCTACACCTTC.

For the CDR3, the DNA is TGTGCCAGTAGTACGGGACTAGCGGGAATCTCTGGGGCCAACGTCCTGACTTTC. Amino acid sequence: CASSTGLAGISGANVLTF. The genes are TRBV19 and TRBJ2-6, with TRBD2 matching over 13 bases. With V trimmed by 4 bases and J by 0 bases, 3 bases remained unmatched. This CDR3 has 18 residues. Germline V gene sequence: CDR1 LNHDA, CDR2 SQIVND (reference sequence).

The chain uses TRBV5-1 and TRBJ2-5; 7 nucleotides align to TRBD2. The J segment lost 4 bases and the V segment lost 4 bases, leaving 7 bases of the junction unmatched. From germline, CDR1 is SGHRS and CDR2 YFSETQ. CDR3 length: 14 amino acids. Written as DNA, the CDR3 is TGCGCCAGCAGCAATGAAGCGGGAACAGAGACCCAGTACTTC. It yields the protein CASSNEAGTETQYF. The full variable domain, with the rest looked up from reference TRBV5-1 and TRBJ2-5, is KAGVTQTPRYLIKTRGQQVTLSCSPISGHRSVSWYQQTPGQGLQFLFEYFSETQRNKGNFPGRFSGRQFSNSRSEMNVSTLELGDSALYLCASSNEAGTETQYFGPGTRLLVL.

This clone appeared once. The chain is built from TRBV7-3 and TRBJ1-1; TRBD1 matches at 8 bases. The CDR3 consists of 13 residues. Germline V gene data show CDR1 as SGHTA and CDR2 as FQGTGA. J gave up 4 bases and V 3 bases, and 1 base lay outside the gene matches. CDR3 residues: CASSLQGATEAFF. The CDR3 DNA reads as TGTGCCAGCAGCTTGCAGGGGGCCACTGAAGCTTTCTTT.

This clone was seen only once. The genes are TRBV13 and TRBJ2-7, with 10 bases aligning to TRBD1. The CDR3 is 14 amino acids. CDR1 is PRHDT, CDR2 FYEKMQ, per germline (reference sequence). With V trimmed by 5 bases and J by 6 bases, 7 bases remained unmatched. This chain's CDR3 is CASSPRDRGTEQYF. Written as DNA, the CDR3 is TGTGCCAGCAGCCCCCGGGACAGGGGAACCGAGCAGTACTTC.